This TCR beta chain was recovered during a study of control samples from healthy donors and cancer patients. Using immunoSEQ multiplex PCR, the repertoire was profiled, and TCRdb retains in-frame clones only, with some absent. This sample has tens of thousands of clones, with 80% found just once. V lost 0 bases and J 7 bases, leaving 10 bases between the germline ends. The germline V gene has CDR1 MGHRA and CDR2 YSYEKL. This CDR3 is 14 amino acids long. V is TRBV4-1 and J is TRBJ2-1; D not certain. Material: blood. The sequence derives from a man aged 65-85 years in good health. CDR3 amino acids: CASSQDTGFNEQFF. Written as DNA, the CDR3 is TGCGCCAGCAGCCAAGACACGGGTTTTAATGAGCAGTTCTTC.